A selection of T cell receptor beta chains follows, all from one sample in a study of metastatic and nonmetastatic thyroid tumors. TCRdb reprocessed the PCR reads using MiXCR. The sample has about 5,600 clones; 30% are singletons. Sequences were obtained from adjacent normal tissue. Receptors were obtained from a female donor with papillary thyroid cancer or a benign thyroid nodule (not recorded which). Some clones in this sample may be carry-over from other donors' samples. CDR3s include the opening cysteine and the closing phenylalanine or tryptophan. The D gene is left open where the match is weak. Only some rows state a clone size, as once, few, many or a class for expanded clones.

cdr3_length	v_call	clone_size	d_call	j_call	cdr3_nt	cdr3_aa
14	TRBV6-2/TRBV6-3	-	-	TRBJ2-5	TGTGCCAGCAGATTGACAGGTGGACAAGAGACCCAGTACTTC	CASRLTGGQETQYF
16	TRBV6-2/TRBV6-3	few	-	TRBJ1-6	TGTGCCAGCAGTTACCTCGACCCCCGACAGAGTTCACCCCTCCACTTT	CASSYLDPRQSSPLHF
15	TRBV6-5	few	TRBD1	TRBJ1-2	TGTGCCAGCAGTTATAGACGGACAGGGACCTATGGCTACACCTTC	CASSYRRTGTYGYTF
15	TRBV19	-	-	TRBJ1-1	TGTGCCAGTAGTATAATCCCCACAAAGAACACTGAAGCTTTCTTT	CASSIIPTKNTEAFF
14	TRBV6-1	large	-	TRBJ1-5	TGTGCCAGCAGTCTTGACCGATCCAATCAGCCCCAGCATTTT	CASSLDRSNQPQHF
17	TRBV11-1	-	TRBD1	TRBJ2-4	TGTGCCAGCAGCCTTATACAGGGGACAGGGGGAAAAAACATTCAGTACTTC	CASSLIQGTGGKNIQYF
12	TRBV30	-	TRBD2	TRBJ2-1	TGTGCCTGTACTAGCGGCCACAATGAGCAGTTCTTC	CACTSGHNEQFF
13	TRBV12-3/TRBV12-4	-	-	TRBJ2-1	TGTGCCAGCAGCTCCAATCACTACAATGAGCAGTTCTTC	CASSSNHYNEQFF
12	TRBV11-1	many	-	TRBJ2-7	TGCGCCAGCAGCTTTAACGGAAACGAGCAGTACTTC	CASSFNGNEQYF
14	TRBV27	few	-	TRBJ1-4	TGTGCCAGCAGTTCAGGCAGGGGCGACGAAAAACTGTTTTTT	CASSSGRGDEKLFF
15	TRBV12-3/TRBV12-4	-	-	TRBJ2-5	TGTGCCAGCAGCCCCCGGGACCAAATTCAAGAGACCCAGTACTTC	CASSPRDQIQETQYF
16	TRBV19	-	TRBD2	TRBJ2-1	TGTGCCAGTAGTACCGGGACTAGCGGGAGGTGGGATGAGCAGTTCTTC	CASSTGTSGRWDEQFF
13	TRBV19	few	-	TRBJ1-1	TGTGCCAGCAGTGACCAGATGAACACTGAAGCTTTCTTT	CASSDQMNTEAFF
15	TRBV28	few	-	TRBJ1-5	TGTGCCAGCAGTTACAACCGAGGGGGGGGTCAGCCCAAGCATTTT	CASSYNRGGGQPKHF
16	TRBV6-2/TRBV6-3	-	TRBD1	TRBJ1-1	TGTGCCAGCAGTAGGGGACAGGGGATTGTGAACACTGAAGCTTTCTTT	CASSRGQGIVNTEAFF
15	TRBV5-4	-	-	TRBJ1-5	TGTGCCAGCAGCTTCGGGTATAGAGGCAATCAGCGCCAGCATTTT	CASSFGYRGNQRQHF
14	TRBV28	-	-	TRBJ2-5	TGTGCCAGCAGTTTATATTCAGGGTCGGAGACCCAGTACTTC	CASSLYSGSETQYF
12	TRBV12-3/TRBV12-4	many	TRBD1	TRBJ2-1	TGTGCCAGCAGTTTGGCCGGGACAGGGTGGTTCTTC	CASSLAGTGWFF
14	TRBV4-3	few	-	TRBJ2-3	TGCGCCAGCAGCCAATATAGGGGATTGGATACGCAGTATTTT	CASSQYRGLDTQYF
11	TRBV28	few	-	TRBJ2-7	TGTGCCAGCAGGGGGTTAGGGGAGCAGTACTTC	CASRGLGEQYF
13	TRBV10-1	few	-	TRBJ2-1	TGCGCCAGCAGTGAGTCCGAGGGGTCTGAGCAGTTCTTC	CASSESEGSEQFF
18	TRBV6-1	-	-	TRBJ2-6	TGTGCCAGCAGCCCCGTGTGGGGTGAGTTTATTGGCGCCAACGTCCTGACTTTC	CASSPVWGEFIGANVLTF
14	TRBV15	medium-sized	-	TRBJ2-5	TGTGCCACCAGCGTCCGTAGATTCCAAGAGACCCAGTACTTC	CATSVRRFQETQYF
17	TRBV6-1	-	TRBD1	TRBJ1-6	TGTGCCAGCACCCTTCTCAGGGGGGGTCCGGCATATTCACCCCTCCACTTT	CASTLLRGGPAYSPLHF
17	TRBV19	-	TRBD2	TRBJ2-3	TGTGCCAGTAGTTTATCGACTAGCGGACCAACAGGACATACGCAGTATTTT	CASSLSTSGPTGHTQYF
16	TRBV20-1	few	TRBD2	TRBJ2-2	TGCAGTGCTAGAATCGTGCCTAGCGGGCTTACCGGGGAGCTGTTTTTT	CSARIVPSGLTGELFF
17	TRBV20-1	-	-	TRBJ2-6	TGCAGTGCTTCCCCACCCGCGCGAGGGTCCGGGGCCAACGTCCTGACTTTC	CSASPPARGSGANVLTF
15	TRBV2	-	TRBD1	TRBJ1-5	TGTGCCATCAGTGTAGTCCCAGGGGGCAATAACCCCCAGCATTTT	CAISVVPGGNNPQHF
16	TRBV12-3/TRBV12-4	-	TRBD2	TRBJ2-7	TGTGCCAGCAGGCCTGGACTAGCGGGAGGGGGGTACGAGCAGTACTTC	CASRPGLAGGGYEQYF
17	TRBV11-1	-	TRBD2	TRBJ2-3	TGTGCCAGCAGCTTGGGGGTTGGAGCGGGAAGGGAAGATACGCAGTATTTT	CASSLGVGAGREDTQYF
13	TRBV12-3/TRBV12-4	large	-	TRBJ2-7	TGTGCCAGCAGTCTAGGAGATACCTACGAGCAGTACTTC	CASSLGDTYEQYF
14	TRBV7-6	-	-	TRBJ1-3	TGTGCCAGCAGCACCACAGTCTCTGGAAACACCATATATTTT	CASSTTVSGNTIYF
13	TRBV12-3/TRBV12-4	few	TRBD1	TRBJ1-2	TGTGCCAGCAGTTGGACAGGGACCTATGGCTACACCTTC	CASSWTGTYGYTF
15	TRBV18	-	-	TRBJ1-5	TGTGCCAGCTCACCATTTATAGGGATGGATCAGCCCCAGCATTTT	CASSPFIGMDQPQHF
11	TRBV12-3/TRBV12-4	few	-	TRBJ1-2	TGTGCCAGCAGTTCCCGCCATGGCTACACCTTC	CASSSRHGYTF
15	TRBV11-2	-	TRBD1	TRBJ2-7	TGTGCCAGCAAACCAGGGGGCGCCGCCCCATACGAGCAGTACTTC	CASKPGGAAPYEQYF
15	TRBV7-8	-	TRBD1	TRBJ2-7	TGTGCCAGCAGCTTAGGTGGACAGGAATCCTACGAGCAGTACTTC	CASSLGGQESYEQYF
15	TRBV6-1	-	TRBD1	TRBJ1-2	TGTGCCAGCGCGGTACAGGGGAGTACTATCTATGGCTACACCTTC	CASAVQGSTIYGYTF
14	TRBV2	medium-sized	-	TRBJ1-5	TGTGCCAGCAGAGCTGGACAGAGGAATCAGCCCCAGCATTTT	CASRAGQRNQPQHF
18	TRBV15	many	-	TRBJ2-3	TGTGCCACCAGCAGCTTTCCTAAGAGGGGGGCTGGCACAGATACGCAGTATTTT	CATSSFPKRGAGTDTQYF
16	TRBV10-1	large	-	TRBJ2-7	TGCGCCAGCAGTGAGTCGTCTTCGTGGAGGGGCGACGAGCAGTACTTC	CASSESSSWRGDEQYF
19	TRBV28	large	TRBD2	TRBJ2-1	TGTGCCAGCAGCCTAACACGGACTAGCGGGAAGGGGTTGTACAATGAGCAGTTCTTC	CASSLTRTSGKGLYNEQFF
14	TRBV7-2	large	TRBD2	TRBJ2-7	TGTGCCAGCAGCTTAGACGGGAGGGATTACGAGCAGTACTTC	CASSLDGRDYEQYF
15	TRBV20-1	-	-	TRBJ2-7	TGCAGTGCTAGACTCGCCTCCGCGCTGGTGGAGGAGCAGTACTTC	CSARLASALVEEQYF
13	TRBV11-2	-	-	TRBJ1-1	TGTGCCAGCAGCTTGACAGAGAACACTGAAGCTTTCTTT	CASSLTENTEAFF
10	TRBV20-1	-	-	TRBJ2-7	TGCAGTGCAAACAGGGACGAGCAGTACTTC	CSANRDEQYF
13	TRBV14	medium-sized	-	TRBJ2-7	TGTGCCAGCAGAGAAAGAGGGGGCTACGAGCAGTACTTC	CASRERGGYEQYF
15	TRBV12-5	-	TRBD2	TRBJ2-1	TGTGGTAGTGGCCAAGCGGGAGACTTGTACAATGAGCAGCTCTTC	CGSGQAGDLYNEQLF